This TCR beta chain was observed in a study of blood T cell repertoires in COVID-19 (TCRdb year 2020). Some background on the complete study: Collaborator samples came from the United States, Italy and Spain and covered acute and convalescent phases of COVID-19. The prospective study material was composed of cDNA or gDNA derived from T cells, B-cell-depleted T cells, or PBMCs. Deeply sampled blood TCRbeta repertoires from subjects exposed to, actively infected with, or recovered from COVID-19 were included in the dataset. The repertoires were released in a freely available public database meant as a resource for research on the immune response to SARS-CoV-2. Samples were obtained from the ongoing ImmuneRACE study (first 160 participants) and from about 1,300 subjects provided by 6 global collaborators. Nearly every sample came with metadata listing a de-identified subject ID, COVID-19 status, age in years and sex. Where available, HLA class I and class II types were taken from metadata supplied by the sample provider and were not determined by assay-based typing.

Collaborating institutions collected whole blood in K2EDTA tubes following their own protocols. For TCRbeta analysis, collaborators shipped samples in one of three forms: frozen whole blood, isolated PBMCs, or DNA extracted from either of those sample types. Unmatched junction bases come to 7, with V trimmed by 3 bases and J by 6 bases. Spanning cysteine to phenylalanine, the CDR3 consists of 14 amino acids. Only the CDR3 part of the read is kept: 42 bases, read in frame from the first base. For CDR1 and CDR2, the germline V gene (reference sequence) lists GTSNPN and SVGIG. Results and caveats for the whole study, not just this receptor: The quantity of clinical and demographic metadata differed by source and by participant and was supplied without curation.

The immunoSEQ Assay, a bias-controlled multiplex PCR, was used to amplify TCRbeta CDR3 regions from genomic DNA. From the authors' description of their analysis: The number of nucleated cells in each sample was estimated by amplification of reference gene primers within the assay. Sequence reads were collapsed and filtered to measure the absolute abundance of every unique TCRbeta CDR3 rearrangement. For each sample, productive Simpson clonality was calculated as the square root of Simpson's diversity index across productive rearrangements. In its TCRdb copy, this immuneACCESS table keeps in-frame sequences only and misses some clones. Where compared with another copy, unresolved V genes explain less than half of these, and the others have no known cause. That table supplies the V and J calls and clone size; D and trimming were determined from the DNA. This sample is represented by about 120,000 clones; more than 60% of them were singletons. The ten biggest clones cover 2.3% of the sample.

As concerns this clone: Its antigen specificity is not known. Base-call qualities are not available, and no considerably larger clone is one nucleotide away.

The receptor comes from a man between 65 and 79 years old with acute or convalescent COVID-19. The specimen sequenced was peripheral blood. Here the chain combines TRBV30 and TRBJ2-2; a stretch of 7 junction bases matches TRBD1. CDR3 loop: CAWSRDSSAGELFF. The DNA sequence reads TGTGCCTGGAGCAGGGACAGCTCAGCCGGGGAGCTGTTTTTT.